These T cell receptor beta chains were read from a single sample in a study of shared clonotypes between healthy human individuals. The assay was immunoSEQ multiplex PCR, and TCRdb's table has in-frame clones only and misses some. The data contain about 1.1 million clones, around three quarters of them singletons. Specimen: memory CD4+ T cells from PBMCs. All receptors derive from a man aged 18 to 30 in good health. Some clones in this sample may be carry-over from other donors' samples. The CDR3 runs from the conserved cysteine through the conserved F or W. The D gene is left open where the match is weak. Size is stated for part of the rows, as once, few or many counts, or as a class when the clone is expanded.

>TRBJ1-6|TRBV30|13|TRBD1|-
TGTGCCGCCCGGGACAGAGAAAATTCACCCCTCCACTTT
CAARDRENSPLHF
>TRBJ2-3|TRBV2|16|-|-
TGTGCCAGCAGGGGATCGAGGACAGGGAGGGCAGATACGCAGTATTTT
CASRGSRTGRADTQYF
>TRBJ1-2|TRBV5-1|18|TRBD1|-
TGCGCCAGCACCTTCCAACCCTTCCAAACCGGGACAGGGGGTGGCTACACCTTC
CASTFQPFQTGTGGGYTF
>TRBJ2-1|TRBV5-1|15|TRBD2|-
TGCGCCAGCAGCCCTCAACTAGCGCGGGACAATGAGCAGTTCTTC
CASSPQLARDNEQFF
>TRBJ1-5|TRBV28|15|-|-
TGTGCCAGCAGTCGGACCGGGGCAGGCAATCAGCCCCAGCATTTT
CASSRTGAGNQPQHF
>TRBJ2-2|TRBV27|16|-|few
TGTGCCAGCAGACCCCCCGGGGGTGTTAACACCGGGGAGCTGTTTTTT
CASRPPGGVNTGELFF
>TRBJ2-1|TRBV7-2|13|TRBD2|few
TGTGCCAGCAGCCCGGGACTAGCGGGAGCCCCGTTCTTC
CASSPGLAGAPFF
>TRBJ2-7|TRBV5-5|16|-|once
TGTGCCAGCAGCTTGGCCTGGGACTCCACATTCTACGAGCAGTACTTC
CASSLAWDSTFYEQYF
>TRBJ1-6|TRBV2|16|-|-
TGTGCCAGCAGTGGATTGGGGGACTCCTATAATTCACCCCTCCACTTT
CASSGLGDSYNSPLHF
>TRBJ2-7|TRBV5-6|14|-|-
TGTGCCAGCAGCTTGCTTGGACAGTCCTACGAGCAGTACTTC
CASSLLGQSYEQYF
>TRBJ2-6|TRBV6-4|17|TRBD1|-
TGTGCCAGCAGTTTAGGACAGGGGATTGCCGGGGCCAACGTCCTGACTTTC
CASSLGQGIAGANVLTF
>TRBJ1-1|TRBV2|13|-|-
TGTGCCAGCAGTGACAGCCTCGGCCTAGCGCATTTCTTT
CASSDSLGLAHFF
>TRBJ2-7|TRBV5-8|11|-|-
TGTGCCAGCAGTTTGATCCGAGGAGAGTACTTC
CASSLIRGEYF
>TRBJ2-1|TRBV5-1|16|TRBD1|-
TGCGCCAGCAGCTTGGCAGACAGGGGGCAGTGGAATGAGCAGTTCTTC
CASSLADRGQWNEQFF
>TRBJ1-5|TRBV19|16|-|-
TGTGCCAGTAGTTTCCATACCGGGGGAAGAGATCAGCCCCAGCATTTT
CASSFHTGGRDQPQHF
>TRBJ2-1|TRBV25-1|18|TRBD2|-
TGTGCCAGCAGCATGAGAGAGGGACTAGCGGGATTATACAATGAGCAGTTCTTC
CASSMREGLAGLYNEQFF
>TRBJ2-1|TRBV14|14|-|-
TGTGCCAGCAGCCAAGATTATGAGAATAATGAGCAGTTCTTC
CASSQDYENNEQFF
>TRBJ2-1|TRBV27|15|TRBD1|-
TGTGCCAGCAGTTCAGGACAGGGTAACTACAATGAGCAGTTCTTC
CASSSGQGNYNEQFF
>TRBJ2-5|TRBV18|15|-|-
TGTGCCAGCTCACCGACAACAGGGTTACAGGAGACCCAGTACTTC
CASSPTTGLQETQYF
>TRBJ2-7|TRBV6-1|15|-|-
TGTGCCAGCAGCACCAACAGGGCCGGGGACTACGAGCAGTACTTC
CASSTNRAGDYEQYF
>TRBJ2-3|TRBV11-2|15|TRBD1|-
TGTGCCAGCAGCTTCACCGGGACAGGGACAGATACGCAGTATTTT
CASSFTGTGTDTQYF
>TRBJ2-2|TRBV5-4|14|-|-
TGTGCCAGCAGCTTGGTAGGCAAAACCGGGGAGCTGTTTTTT
CASSLVGKTGELFF
>TRBJ1-1|TRBV2|13|-|-
TGTGCCAGCAGAGGGGAGATGAACACTGAAGCTTTCTTT
CASRGEMNTEAFF
>TRBJ1-1|TRBV15|15|-|-
TGTGCCACCAGCAGAGATGTGTATGCGGGCACTGAAGCTTTCTTT
CATSRDVYAGTEAFF
>TRBJ2-1|TRBV29-1|11|-|-
TGCAGCGTTGAAACTAGAATTTACGTGGTCTTC
CSVETRIYVVF
>TRBJ2-1|TRBV4-3|15|TRBD2|-
TGCGCCAGCAGCCAAGGACTAGCGCCCTACAATGAGCAGTTCTTC
CASSQGLAPYNEQFF
>TRBJ2-7|TRBV5-8|14|TRBD1|-
TGTGCCAGCAGCTTAACAGGGGGAGGTTACGAGCAGTACTTC
CASSLTGGGYEQYF
>TRBJ2-1|TRBV6-1|14|TRBD2|few
TGTGCCAGCAGCGCCGGGACTAGTGTTAATGAGCAGTTCTTC
CASSAGTSVNEQFF
>TRBJ2-5|TRBV11-1|16|TRBD1|-
TGTGCCAGCAGCCGGGACAGGCTACAGTACCAAGAGACCCAGTACTTC
CASSRDRLQYQETQYF